This T cell receptor beta chain was sequenced during a study of cytomegalovirus exposure and HLA in healthy donors. Germline V gives CDR1 KGHSH, CDR2 LQKENI. J was trimmed by 2 bases and V by 3 bases; bases with no gene match: 3. CDR3 length equals 14 residues. The PCR used 60 Vbeta and 13 Jbeta primers. Clones were read by immunoSEQ multiplex PCR, and TCRdb kept only the in-frame ones, dropping some. This table holds about 150,000 clones, 55% to 75% found once. The rearrangement joins TRBV18 to TRBJ2-5; TRBD2 matches at 7 bases. The sequenced sample was PBMCs. This receptor was taken from a man aged 50 to 60 in good health and CMV-seropositive. CDR3 amino acids: CASSPSGGQETQYF. The CDR3 DNA reads TGTGCCAGCTCACCCTCGGGGGGACAAGAGACCCAGTACTTC.